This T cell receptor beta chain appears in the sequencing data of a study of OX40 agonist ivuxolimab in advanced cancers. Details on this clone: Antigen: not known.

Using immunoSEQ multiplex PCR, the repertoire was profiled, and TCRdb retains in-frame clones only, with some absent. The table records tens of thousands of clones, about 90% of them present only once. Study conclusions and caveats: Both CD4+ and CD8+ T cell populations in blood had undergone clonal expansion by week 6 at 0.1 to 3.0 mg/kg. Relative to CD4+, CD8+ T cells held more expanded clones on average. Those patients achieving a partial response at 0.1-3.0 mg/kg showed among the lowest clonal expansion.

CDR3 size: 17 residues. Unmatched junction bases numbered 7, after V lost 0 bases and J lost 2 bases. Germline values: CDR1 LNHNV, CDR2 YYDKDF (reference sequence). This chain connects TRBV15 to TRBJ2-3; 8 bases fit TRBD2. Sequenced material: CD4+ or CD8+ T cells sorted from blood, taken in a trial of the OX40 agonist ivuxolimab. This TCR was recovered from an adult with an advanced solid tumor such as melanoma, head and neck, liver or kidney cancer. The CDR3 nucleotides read TGTGCCACCAGCAGAGATGGCGGCGGGGGGCCCACAGATACGCAGTATTTT. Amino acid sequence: CATSRDGGGGPTDTQYF.